A single sample gave rise to the 21 T cell receptor beta chains below, sequenced in a study of shared T cell receptors in the human thymus. TCRdb's table, derived via immunoSEQ multiplex PCR, lists solely in-frame clones and lacks some. The table records about 500,000 clones, about four fifths of them present only once. The sample also formed part of further work on human thymus T cells.

Sequenced input: thymocytes. Receptors were obtained from a boy in the first two years of life with a congenital heart defect.

This chain joins TRBV7-2 and TRBJ1-1, with D unresolved. This CDR3 spans 13 amino acids. V gave up 5 bases and J gave up 3 bases, with 10 bases separating them. Germline CDR1 is SGHTA and CDR2 is FQGNSA. CDR3 DNA sequence: TGTGCCAGCAGCCCCGTCCTATACACTGAAGCTTTCTTT. Encoded protein: CASSPVLYTEAFF.

V gene TRBV7-2 combines with J gene TRBJ1-5, with 10 bases matching TRBD1. This CDR3 contains 19 residues. After removal of 1 base from V and 0 bases from J, the junction contained 9 bases not matched to a gene. CDR1 and CDR2 from the germline V gene are SGHTA and FQGNSA. CDR3 amino acids: CASSLGRTGGDYSNQPQHF. The DNA of the CDR3 is TGTGCCAGCAGCTTAGGTAGGACAGGGGGTGATTATAGCAATCAGCCCCAGCATTTT.

The rearrangement joins TRBV14 to TRBJ1-1; 7 bases line up with TRBD1. The CDR3 consists of 16 residues. V lost 1 base and J lost 4; bases outside the gene matches: 9. Germline CDR1 and CDR2: SGHDN and FVKESK. The CDR3, as DNA: TGTGCCAGCAGCCAAGGACAGGGCCGTTTGGCCACTGAAGCTTTCTTT. The encoded protein is CASSQGQGRLATEAFF.

The chain joins TRBV4-3 to TRBJ2-3; 10 nucleotides agree with TRBD2. The V segment lost 3 bases and the J segment 3 bases; nucleotides outside the gene matches: 6. Germline CDR1 LGHNA, CDR2 YSLEER. The CDR3 extends over 16 amino acids. The CDR3 DNA is TGCGCCAGCAGCCATCGGACTAGCGGAGCAACAGATACGCAGTATTTT. Its protein product is CASSHRTSGATDTQYF.

In its sample, this clone was seen once. The rearrangement links TRBV19 to TRBJ2-5; 10 nucleotides agree with TRBD2. J was trimmed by 1 base and V by 5 bases; bases with no gene match: 7. Germline V gene data show CDR1 as LNHDA and CDR2 as SQIVND (reference sequence). This CDR3 comprises 16 residues. The CDR3 bases are TGTGCCAGTAGTGTACTAGCGGGGACCTTCCAAGAGACCCAGTACTTC. Encoded protein: CASSVLAGTFQETQYF.

The genes are TRBV28 and TRBJ2-3; a possible D gene is TRBD1 (5 bases). Trimming removed 5 bases from V and 4 bases from J, with 10 bases in between. This CDR3 has 13 amino acids. Germline V CDR1 and CDR2: MDHEN, SYDVKM. CDR3 residues: CASSPDSPDTQYF. CDR3 in DNA: TGTGCCAGCAGTCCCGACAGTCCAGATACGCAGTATTTT.

In the case of this clone: The sample carries other DNA sequences with the same CDR3. This sequence joins TRBV7-9 and TRBJ2-7, with D unresolved. The V gene lost 2 bases and the J gene lost 7 bases, with 6 bases spanning the gap. The CDR3 consists of 11 residues. Germline CDR1 SEHNR, CDR2 FQNEAQ (reference sequence). The CDR3 spells CASSLSYEQYF. CDR3 bases: TGTGCCAGCAGCTTATCTTATGAGCAGTACTTC. Looking up the rest from reference TRBV7-9 and TRBJ2-7 gives the full variable domain: DTGVSQNPRHKITKRGQNVTFRCDPISEHNRLYWYRQTLGQGPEFLTYFQNEAQLEKSRLLSDRFSAERPKGSFSTLEIQRTEQGDSAMYLCASSLSYEQYFGPGTRLTVT.

The gene calls are TRBV4-2 and TRBJ2-2, with 9 bases lining up with TRBD2. The CDR3 totals 16 residues. With 2 bases clipped from V and 6 bases from J, the junction kept 7 bases outside the gene matches. The V gene's germline CDR1 is LGHNA and CDR2 YNFKEQ. The CDR3 nucleotides read TGTGCCAGCAGCCAAATTATTCTAGCGGGACCCGGGGAGCTGTTTTTT. It codes for CASSQIILAGPGELFF.

This chain uses TRBV7-8 with TRBJ1-4; D is ambiguous. The CDR3 consists of 15 residues. Germline values: CDR1 SGHVS, CDR2 FQNEAQ. The V and J ends lost 0 bases and 3 bases respectively, with 8 bases between them. The CDR3 nucleotides are TGTGCCAGCAGCTTAGCGGCTGAACCTAATGAAAAACTGTTTTTT. Its translation: CASSLAAEPNEKLFF.

The J gene is TRBJ2-1, the V gene TRBV27, with TRBD1 identical over 7 bases. The CDR3 extends over 15 amino acids. Trimming removed 6 bases from V and 3 bases from J; junction bases left unmatched: 8. Germline CDR1 is MNHEY and CDR2 is SMNVEV (reference sequence). The CDR3 loop reads CASSTKTGIYNEQFF. The DNA of the CDR3 is TGTGCCAGCAGCACGAAGACAGGGATCTACAATGAGCAGTTCTTC.

CDR3 protein: CASSGGRSNYGYTF. DNA of the CDR3: TGTGCCAGCAGTGGCGGTCGGTCTAACTATGGCTACACCTTC. The chain links TRBV25-1 to TRBJ1-2, with D hard to call. The CDR3 has 14 amino acids. Trimming removed 4 bases from V and 0 bases from J, with 9 bases in between. Per the germline V gene, CDR1 is MGHDK and CDR2 is SYGVNS.

The V call is TRBV4-3, the J call TRBJ2-1, with TRBD2 matching 14 bases. This CDR3 has 18 residues. Germline V gene sequence: CDR1 LGHNA, CDR2 YSLEER. V lost 0 bases, J lost 9 bases, and 10 bases stayed unmatched. The CDR3 DNA follows: TGCGCCAGCAGCCAAGACCCCACGGGGACTAGCGGGAGTTGTGAGCAGTTCTTC. It translates to CASSQDPTGTSGSCEQFF.

DNA for the CDR3: TGTGCCAGCAGTACCAGGACAGGGACTAGCACAGATACGCAGTATTTT. Amino acids: CASSTRTGTSTDTQYF. V gene TRBV2 combines with J gene TRBJ2-3; 8 bases are shared with TRBD1. V gave up 5 bases and J gave up 0 bases; unmatched junction bases: 7. Germline V gene sequence: CDR1 SNHLY, CDR2 FYNNEI. The CDR3 spans 16 residues.

The chain links TRBV6-1 to TRBJ2-7, with D maybe TRBD2 (6 bases). Trimming removed 7 bases from V and 1 base from J, with 14 bases in between. The CDR3 runs to 14 residues. CDR1 and CDR2 from the germline V gene are MNHNS and SASEGT. Here the CDR3 DNA reads TGTGCCAGCACCCTCCGGGGGAAGTCCTACGAGCAGTACTTC. This gives the protein CASTLRGKSYEQYF.

The gene calls are TRBV7-2 and TRBJ2-2, with 8 bases aligning to TRBD2. This CDR3 spans 15 amino acids. J lost 4 bases, V lost 7 bases, and 8 bases had no gene match. Germline V lookup: CDR1 SGHTA, CDR2 FQGNSA. The CDR3 DNA follows: TGTGCCAGCAACCCGGGAGGGCCCATCACCGGGGAGCTGTTTTTT. Amino acid sequence: CASNPGGPITGELFF.

This rearrangement joins TRBV27 to TRBJ2-7; 9 bases map to TRBD2. The CDR3 runs to 15 residues. Germline V gene data show CDR1 as MNHEY and CDR2 as SMNVEV (reference sequence). V shed 2 bases and J 3 bases; nucleotides not matched to a gene: 5. This CDR3 is CASSLGGRAGYEQYF. In nucleotides, the CDR3 is TGTGCCAGCAGTTTAGGCGGGAGGGCCGGCTACGAGCAGTACTTC.

The rearrangement links TRBV30 to TRBJ2-1; TRBD2 aligns across 10 bases. CDR3 length: 20 amino acids. The germline CDR1 and CDR2 sequences are GTSNPN and SVGIG (reference sequence). The V and J ends lost 2 bases and 3 bases, in that order; junction bases with no gene match: 19. The CDR3 bases are TGTGCCTGGAGTCGCGACGGATCAAGGGGGACTAGCGAGATCTACAATGAGCAGTTCTTC. This codes for CAWSRDGSRGTSEIYNEQFF.

CDR3: CAWRGSNYGYTF. Written as DNA, the CDR3 is TGTGCCTGGAGGGGGAGTAACTATGGCTACACCTTC. The chain uses TRBV30 and TRBJ1-2; D gene uncertain. CDR1 GTSNPN and CDR2 SVGIG come from the germline V gene (reference sequence). Trimming removed 3 bases at V and 1 base at J, with 6 bases between. The CDR3 is 12 amino acids.

The rearrangement joins TRBV5-1 to TRBJ1-1; TRBD1 agrees at 8 bases. In germline, CDR1 is SGHRS, CDR2 YFSETQ. The V segment lost 3 bases and the J segment 5 bases; nucleotides outside the gene matches: 3. The CDR3 sequence is 13 residues long. The CDR3 nucleotides are TGCGCCAGCAGCTCCTACAGGGGGACTGAAGCTTTCTTT. It encodes CASSSYRGTEAFF.

The V call is TRBV19, the J call TRBJ1-1, with TRBD1 identical over 10 bases. The germline V gene encodes CDR1 LNHDA and CDR2 SQIVND (reference sequence). The V gene end was trimmed by 1 base and the J gene end by 0 bases; junction bases not matched to a gene: 2. There are 16 residues in the CDR3. CDR3 residues: CASSIVGQGLNTEAFF. CDR3 in DNA: TGTGCCAGTAGTATAGTGGGACAGGGGTTGAACACTGAAGCTTTCTTT.

The J gene is TRBJ2-1, the V gene TRBV5-1; TRBD1 is a possible D gene (5 bases). Trimming cost V 2 bases and J 9 bases, with 12 bases left between them. Germline CDR1 SGHRS, CDR2 YFSETQ. This CDR3 comprises 13 residues. CDR3 loop: CASSFLRGGEQFF. The DNA for the CDR3 is TGCGCCAGCAGCTTCTTAAGGGGCGGTGAGCAGTTCTTC. The entire variable domain, with the rest obtained from reference TRBV5-1 and TRBJ2-1, is as follows: KAGVTQTPRYLIKTRGQQVTLSCSPISGHRSVSWYQQTPGQGLQFLFEYFSETQRNKGNFPGRFSGRQFSNSRSEMNVSTLELGDSALYLCASSFLRGGEQFFGPGTRLTVL.